Only a few counts were recorded for the clone carrying this T cell receptor (beta chain). TCRdb reanalysed the 5' RACE reads using MiXCR and keeps one entry per CDR3 protein. Among 300,000 to 400,000 distinct CDR3 sequences listed, 3% to 4.5% were seen once. These data belong to a study of T cells after yellow fever vaccination. The germline V gene has CDR1 MDHEN and CDR2 SYDVKM. The CDR3 is 11 amino acids. V gave up 10 bases and J gave up 8 bases; unmatched junction bases: 6. This receptor was taken from a man aged 18 to 35 who received the YFV17D yellow fever vaccine. This specimen was PBMCs, taken 5 days after the yellow fever booster vaccination. This rearrangement joins TRBV28 to TRBJ1-2; 8 nucleotides line up with TRBD1. CDR3 sequence: CANRGEGGYTF. The DNA for the CDR3 is TGTGCCAACAGGGGGGAAGGCGGCTACACCTTC.